Reported below is one T cell receptor (beta chain). The antigen remains undetermined. Negative isolation was applied to CD8+ and CD4+ T cells, and FACS enrichment was applied to TEMRA cells. The sample belongs to a study of CD8 T cells in Susac syndrome. V shed 4 bases and J 4 bases; nucleotides not matched to a gene: 16. The CDR3 runs to 18 residues. Germline assignment: CDR1 LGHDT and CDR2 YNNKEL (reference sequence). Random hexamers were used to reverse transcribe the RNA input (roughly 0.5 to 1 ug). Coverage of TCR beta CDR3 amplification by immunoSEQ multiplex PCR extended to 54 Vbeta and 13 Jbeta. Each CDR3 protein gets one entry after TCRdb re-called the immunoSEQ multiplex PCR reads with MiXCR. The sample has approximately 150,000 distinct CDR3 sequences; approximately 93% are singletons. Broader study findings: An acknowledgment was made by the study that its TCR sequencing and HLA analysis involved relatively few individuals.

The specimen sequenced was CD4+ T cells from PBMCs. The source is a human donor with multiple sclerosis. V usage is TRBV3-1 and J usage is TRBJ1-5; TRBD1 agrees at 7 bases. The CDR3: CASSPSPSGTDFNQPQHF. The CDR3, as DNA: TGTGCCAGCAGCCCGTCCCCCTCCGGGACAGACTTTAATCAGCCCCAGCATTTT.